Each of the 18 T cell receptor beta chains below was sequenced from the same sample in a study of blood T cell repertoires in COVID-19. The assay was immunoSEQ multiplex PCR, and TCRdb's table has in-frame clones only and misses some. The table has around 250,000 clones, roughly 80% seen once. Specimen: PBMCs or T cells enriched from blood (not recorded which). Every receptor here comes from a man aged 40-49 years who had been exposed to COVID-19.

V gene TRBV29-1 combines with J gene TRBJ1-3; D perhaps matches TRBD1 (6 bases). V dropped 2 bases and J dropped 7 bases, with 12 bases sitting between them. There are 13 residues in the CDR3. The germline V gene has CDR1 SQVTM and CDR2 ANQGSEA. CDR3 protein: CSVEKGERNTIYF. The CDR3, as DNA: TGCAGCGTTGAAAAGGGGGAGAGGAACACCATATATTTT. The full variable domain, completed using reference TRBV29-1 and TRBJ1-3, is SAVISQKPSRDICQRGTSLTIQCQVDSQVTMMFWYRQQPGQSLTLIATANQGSEATYESGFVIDKFPISRPNLTFSTLTVSNMSPEDSSIYLCSVEKGERNTIYFGEGSWLTVV.

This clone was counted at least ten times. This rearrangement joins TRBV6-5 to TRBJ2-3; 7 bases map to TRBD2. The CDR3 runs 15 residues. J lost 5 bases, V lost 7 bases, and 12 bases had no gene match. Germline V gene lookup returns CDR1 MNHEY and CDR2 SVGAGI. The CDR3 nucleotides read TGTGCCAGCACCCTAAGAGGGTCGGGGGGAGATACGCAGTATTTT. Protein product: CASTLRGSGGDTQYF.

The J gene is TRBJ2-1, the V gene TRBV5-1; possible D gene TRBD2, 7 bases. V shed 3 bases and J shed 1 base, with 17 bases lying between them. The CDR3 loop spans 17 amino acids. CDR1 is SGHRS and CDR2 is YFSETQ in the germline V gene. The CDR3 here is CASSYSPSGTSYNEQFF. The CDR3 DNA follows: TGCGCCAGCAGCTACTCCCCCAGCGGGACATCCTACAATGAGCAGTTCTTC.

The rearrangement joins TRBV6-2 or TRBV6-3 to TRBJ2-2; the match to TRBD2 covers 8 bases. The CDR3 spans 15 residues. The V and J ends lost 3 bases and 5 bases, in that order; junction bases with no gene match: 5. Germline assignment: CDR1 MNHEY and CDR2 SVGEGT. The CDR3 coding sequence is TGTGCCAGCAGTTATCGGGAGGGGGAAACCGGGGAGCTGTTTTTT. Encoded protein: CASSYREGETGELFF.

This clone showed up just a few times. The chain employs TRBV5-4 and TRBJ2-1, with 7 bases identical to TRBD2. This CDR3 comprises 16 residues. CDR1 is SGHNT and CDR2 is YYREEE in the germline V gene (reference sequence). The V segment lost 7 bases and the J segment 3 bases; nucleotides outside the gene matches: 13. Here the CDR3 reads CASGYGRPLLYNEQFF. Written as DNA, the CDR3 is TGTGCCAGCGGCTACGGGAGGCCCTTACTCTACAATGAGCAGTTCTTC.

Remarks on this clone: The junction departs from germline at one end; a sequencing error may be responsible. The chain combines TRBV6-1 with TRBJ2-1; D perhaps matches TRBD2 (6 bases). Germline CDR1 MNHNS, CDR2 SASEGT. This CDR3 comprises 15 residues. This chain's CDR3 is CASREGWGVYNEQFF. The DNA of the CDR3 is TGTGCCAGCAGAGAAGGGTGGGGGGTCTACAATGAGCAGTTCTTC.

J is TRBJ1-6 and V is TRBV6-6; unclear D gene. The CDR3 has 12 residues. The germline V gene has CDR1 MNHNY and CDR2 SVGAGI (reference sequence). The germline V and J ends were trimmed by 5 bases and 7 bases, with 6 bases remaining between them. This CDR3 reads CASSQLNSPLHF. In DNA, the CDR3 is TGTGCCAGCAGTCAATTAAATTCACCCCTCCACTTT.

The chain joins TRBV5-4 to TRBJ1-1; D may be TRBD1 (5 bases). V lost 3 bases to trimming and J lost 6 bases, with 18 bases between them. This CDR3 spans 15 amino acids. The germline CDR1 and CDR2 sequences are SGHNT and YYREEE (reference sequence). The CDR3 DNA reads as TGTGCCAGCAGCTGGCCGGGCGAACTCAGGGCTGAAGCTTTCTTT. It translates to CASSWPGELRAEAFF.

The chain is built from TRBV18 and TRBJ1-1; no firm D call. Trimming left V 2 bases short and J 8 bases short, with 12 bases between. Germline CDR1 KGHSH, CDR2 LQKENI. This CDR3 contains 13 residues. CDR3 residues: CASSPFVEGEAFF. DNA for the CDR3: TGTGCCAGCTCACCATTCGTGGAGGGCGAAGCTTTCTTT. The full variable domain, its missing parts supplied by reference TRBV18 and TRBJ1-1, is NAGVMQNPRHLVRRRGQEARLRCSPMKGHSHVYWYRQLPEEGLKFMVYLQKENIIDESGMPKERFSAEFPKEGPSILRIQQVVRGDSAAYFCASSPFVEGEAFFGQGTRLTVV.

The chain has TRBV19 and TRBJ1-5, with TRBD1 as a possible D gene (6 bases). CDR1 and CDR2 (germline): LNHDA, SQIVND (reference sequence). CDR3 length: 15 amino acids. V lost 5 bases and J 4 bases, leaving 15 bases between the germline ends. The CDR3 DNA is TGTGCCAGTAGTTCGACAGGAGGAGGAAATCAGCCCCAGCATTTT. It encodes CASSSTGGGNQPQHF. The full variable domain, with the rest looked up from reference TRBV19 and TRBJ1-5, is DGGITQSPKYLFRKEGQNVTLSCEQNLNHDAMYWYRQDPGQGLRLIYYSQIVNDFQKGDIAEGYSVSREKKESFPLTVTSAQKNPTAFYLCASSSTGGGNQPQHFGDGTRLSIL.

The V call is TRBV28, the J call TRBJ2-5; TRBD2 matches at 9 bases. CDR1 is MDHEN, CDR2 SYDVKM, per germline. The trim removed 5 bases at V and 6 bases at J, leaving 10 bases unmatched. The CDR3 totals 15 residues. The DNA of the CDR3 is TGTGCCAGCAGTCCGCCTGGACTAGCGAGGCAGACCCAGTACTTC. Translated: CASSPPGLARQTQYF.

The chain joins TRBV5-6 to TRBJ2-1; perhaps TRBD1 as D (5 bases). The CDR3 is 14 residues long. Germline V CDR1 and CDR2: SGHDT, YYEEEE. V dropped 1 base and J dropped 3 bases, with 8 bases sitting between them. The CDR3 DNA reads TGTGCCAGCAGCTTGCAGGGTCTCTACAATGAGCAGTTCTTC. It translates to CASSLQGLYNEQFF.

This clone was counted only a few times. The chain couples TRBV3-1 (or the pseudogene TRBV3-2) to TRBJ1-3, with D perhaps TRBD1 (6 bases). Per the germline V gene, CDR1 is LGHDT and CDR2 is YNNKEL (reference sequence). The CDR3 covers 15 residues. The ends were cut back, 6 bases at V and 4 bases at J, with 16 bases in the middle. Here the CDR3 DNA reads TGTGCCAGCAGTCTCACGTTGGGGGCGGGAAACACCATATATTTT. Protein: CASSLTLGAGNTIYF.

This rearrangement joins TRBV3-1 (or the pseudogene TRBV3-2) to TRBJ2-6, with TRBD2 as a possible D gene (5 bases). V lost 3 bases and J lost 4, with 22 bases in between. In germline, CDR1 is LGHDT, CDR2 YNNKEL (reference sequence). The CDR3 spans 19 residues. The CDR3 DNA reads TGTGCCAGCAGCCATACGAGGGCAGGACTGAGTTCCGGGGCCAACGTCCTGACTTTC. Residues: CASSHTRAGLSSGANVLTF.

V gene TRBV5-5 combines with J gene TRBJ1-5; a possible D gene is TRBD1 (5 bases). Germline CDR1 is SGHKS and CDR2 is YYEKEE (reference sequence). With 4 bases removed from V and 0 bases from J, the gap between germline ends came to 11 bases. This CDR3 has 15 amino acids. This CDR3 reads CASSVTGYSNQPQHF. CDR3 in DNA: TGTGCCAGCAGCGTTACAGGATATAGCAATCAGCCCCAGCATTTT.

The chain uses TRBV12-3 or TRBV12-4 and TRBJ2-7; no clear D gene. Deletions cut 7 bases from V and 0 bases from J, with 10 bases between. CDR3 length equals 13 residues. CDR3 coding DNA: TGTGCCAGCACCCAGACATTCTCCTACGAGCAGTACTTC. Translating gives CASTQTFSYEQYF.

The CDR3 spells CASSELGGHYNSPLHF. The CDR3 region has the DNA TGCGCCAGCAGTGAGCTTGGGGGCCACTATAATTCACCCCTCCACTTT. The rearrangement links TRBV10-2 to TRBJ1-6; the D gene is possibly TRBD1 (6 bases). Trimming stripped 2 bases from V and 3 bases from J, with 11 bases between. Germline CDR1 is WSHSY and CDR2 is SAAADI. This CDR3 comprises 16 residues.

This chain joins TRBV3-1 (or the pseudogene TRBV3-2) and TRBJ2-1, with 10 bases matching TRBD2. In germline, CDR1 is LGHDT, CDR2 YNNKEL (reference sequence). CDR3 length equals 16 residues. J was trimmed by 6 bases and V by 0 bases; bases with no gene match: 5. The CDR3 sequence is CASSQDLGTSVNEQFF. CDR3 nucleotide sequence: TGTGCCAGCAGCCAAGATTTGGGGACTAGCGTCAATGAGCAGTTCTTC.